This T cell receptor (beta chain) emerged from a study of shared clonotypes between healthy human individuals. The assay was immunoSEQ multiplex PCR, and TCRdb's table has in-frame clones only and misses some. The table records more than 850,000 clones, 75% to 80% of them present only once. The CDR3 contains 13 residues. Trimming left V 6 bases short and J 6 bases short, with 12 bases between. Germline V gives CDR1 MNHEY, CDR2 SMNVEV (reference sequence). The donor population consisted of healthy HIV-negative adults with no recent acute infections or vaccinations. V gene TRBV27 combines with J gene TRBJ2-1; D is uncertain. Sequenced: memory CD4+ T cells from PBMCs. Sample subset: CD45RA-negative fraction. The clonotype comes from a young man in good health. Some clones in this sample may be carry-over from other donors' samples. The CDR3 region is CASSHGRPNEQFF. CDR3 DNA: TGTGCCAGCAGCCATGGCCGGCCCAATGAGCAGTTCTTC.